The 28 T cell receptor beta chains below come from one sample, sequenced in a study of vaccination and CD4 T cells after COVID-19. Treatment in this sample: roughly ten-day PBMC culture with coronavirus spike peptide pools or control peptides (ViraFEST assay). Researchers collected the unexposed donor's CD4+ T cells before the COVID-19 pandemic (2011-2018). Antigens of these TCRs are unknown. The Oncomine TCR Beta short-read assay was applied to DNA of cultured CD4+ T cells. A single record per CDR3 protein comes from TCRdb applying MiXCR to the PCR reads. The table shows 9,500 to 10,000 distinct CDR3 sequences, with around three fifths occurring only once. Sequencing input: CD4+ T cells from blood, cultured in vitro. The receptors were gathered from a human donor in good health.

The V gene is TRBV5-1, the J gene TRBJ2-5; D may be TRBD1 (6 bases). The CDR3 is 12 amino acids. Germline CDR1 SGHRS, CDR2 YFSETQ. Trimming pared 6 bases from V and 4 bases from J, leaving 10 bases between. The CDR3 sequence: CASNRDTETQYF. The CDR3, as DNA: TGCGCCAGCAACCGGGACACAGAGACCCAGTACTTC.

In this sample, this clonotype turned up once. The rearrangement links TRBV6-1 to TRBJ2-7; 9 nucleotides align to TRBD2. V lost 6 bases and J lost 2; bases outside the gene matches: 8. The CDR3 totals 15 residues. The germline V gene has CDR1 MNHNS and CDR2 SASEGT. The CDR3 sequence: CASRVSGSQTYEQYF. In DNA form, the CDR3 reads TGTGCCAGCAGGGTTAGCGGGAGCCAAACCTACGAGCAGTACTTC.

The chain links TRBV25-1 to TRBJ1-2; D might be TRBD1 (6 bases). V dropped 0 bases and J dropped 7 bases, with 12 bases sitting between them. CDR1 MGHDK and CDR2 SYGVNS come from the germline V gene. This CDR3 is 14 amino acids long. In DNA, the CDR3 is TGTGCCAGCAGTGAATATGCAGGGGCGGGTGGCTACACCTTC. This sequence encodes CASSEYAGAGGYTF.

The chain is built from TRBV6-2 or TRBV6-3 and TRBJ2-3; no reliable D call. The CDR3 totals 15 residues. CDR1 and CDR2 from the germline V gene are MNHEY and SVGEGT. Trimming took 7 bases from V and 2 from J, leaving 16 bases between them. This CDR3 is CASKGRLLITDTQYF. Written as DNA, the CDR3 is TGTGCCAGCAAGGGTAGACTCCTTATCACAGATACGCAGTATTTT.

The chain joins TRBV27 to TRBJ1-1; D is perhaps TRBD1 (5 bases). Germline V gives CDR1 MNHEY, CDR2 SMNVEV (reference sequence). CDR3 length: 14 amino acids. Deletions cut 7 bases from V and 1 base from J, with 13 bases between. The CDR3 loop is CASNLRGSNTEAFF. DNA for the CDR3: TGTGCCAGCAATTTGAGGGGATCGAACACTGAAGCTTTCTTT.

The genes are TRBV5-6 and TRBJ1-6; D not certain. The ends were cut back, 0 bases at V and 2 bases at J, with 9 bases in the middle. Germline CDR1 is SGHDT and CDR2 is YYEEEE. The CDR3 is made up of 16 amino acids. CDR3 DNA sequence: TGTGCCAGCAGCTTGGTTGCGGGGACCTATAATTCACCCCTCCACTTT. Translated: CASSLVAGTYNSPLHF.

V and J are TRBV19 and TRBJ1-2, with 12 bases identical to TRBD1. Losses at the gene ends were 5 bases for V and 2 bases for J; bases not matched to a gene: 6. The germline V gene encodes CDR1 LNHDA and CDR2 SQIVND (reference sequence). CDR3 length: 16 amino acids. CDR3 protein: CASSEGDRGQNYGYTF. The DNA for the CDR3 is TGTGCCAGTAGTGAAGGGGACAGGGGGCAGAACTATGGCTACACCTTC.

This chain uses TRBV12-3 or TRBV12-4 with TRBJ1-5, with 9 bases identical to TRBD1. The CDR3 is 15 amino acids. Germline trimming cut 7 bases from V and 2 bases from J; bases unmatched to any gene: 6. CDR3 loop: CASTPGQGGNQPQHF. CDR3 nucleotides: TGTGCCAGCACTCCGGGACAGGGTGGCAATCAGCCCCAGCATTTT.

Only a few counts were recorded for this clonotype. The rearrangement uses TRBV6-5 and TRBJ1-5; D may be TRBD1 (6 bases). The CDR3 runs to 15 residues. The germline gives CDR1 MNHEY, CDR2 SVGAGI. V dropped 2 bases and J dropped 6 bases, with 14 bases sitting between them. The CDR3: CASSYGWGAGQPQHF. For the CDR3, the DNA is TGTGCCAGCAGTTACGGATGGGGGGCTGGTCAGCCCCAGCATTTT.

This clonotype was seen just once. The V gene is TRBV5-1, the J gene TRBJ1-2; D is perhaps TRBD1 (6 bases). From germline, CDR1 is SGHRS and CDR2 YFSETQ. The V and J ends lost 4 bases and 4 bases respectively, with 11 bases between them. There are 13 residues in the CDR3. CDR3 loop: CASSPGTLYGYTF. CDR3 in DNA: TGCGCCAGCAGCCCTGGGACACTCTATGGCTACACCTTC.

By sample fraction, this clonotype is large. The rearrangement uses TRBV23-1 and TRBJ1-4; the D gene is possibly TRBD1 (5 bases). TRBV23-1 is an open reading frame, and its role is uncertain. The CDR3 runs to 15 residues. Trimming cost V 3 bases and J 10 bases, with 18 bases left between them. Written as DNA, the CDR3 is TGCGCCAGCAGTCAGCCACTGGGGCGCGAGATAAAACTGTTTTTT. It translates to CASSQPLGREIKLFF.

V gene TRBV15 combines with J gene TRBJ2-6; D not resolved. V lost 0 bases, J lost 2 bases, and 5 bases lay in between. CDR1 is LNHNV and CDR2 is YYDKDF in the germline V gene (reference sequence). The CDR3 spans 15 residues. CDR3 in amino acids: CATSRDLAGANVLTF. The CDR3 coding sequence is TGTGCCACCAGCAGAGATTTGGCTGGGGCCAACGTCCTGACTTTC.

This clonotype has more than one count but fewer than ten. The chain couples TRBV20-1 to TRBJ1-6; D perhaps matches TRBD1 (6 bases). Germline CDR1 reads DFQATT; CDR2 reads SNEGSKA (reference sequence). This CDR3 spans 13 amino acids. V dropped 6 bases and J dropped 5 bases, with 11 bases sitting between them. The CDR3 spells CSARQVDNSPLHF. CDR3 sequence (DNA): TGCAGTGCCAGACAGGTAGATAATTCACCCCTCCACTTT.

This clonotype was seen a few times. The V and J genes are TRBV15 and TRBJ1-1, with D hard to call. There are 17 residues in the CDR3. V was trimmed by 3 bases and J by 0 bases, leaving 17 bases between them. Germline CDR1 reads LNHNV; CDR2 reads YYDKDF (reference sequence). The CDR3 reads CATSRGGVGILNTEAFF. The CDR3 DNA is TGTGCCACCAGCAGGGGAGGTGTTGGGATTTTGAACACTGAAGCTTTCTTT.

This chain links TRBV11-2 with TRBJ2-2; 11 nucleotides line up with TRBD2. The CDR3 totals 16 residues. The germline CDR1 and CDR2 sequences are SGHAT and FQNNGV. Unmatched junction bases numbered 1, after V lost 1 base and J lost 3 bases. The CDR3 sequence is CASSLGTSGYTGELFF. The CDR3 bases are TGTGCCAGCAGCTTAGGGACTAGCGGGTACACCGGGGAGCTGTTTTTT.

In its sample, this clonotype was seen a few times. This chain links TRBV24-1 with TRBJ2-1; D remains ambiguous. The CDR3 runs 14 residues. Germline loops: CDR1 KGHDR, CDR2 SFDVKD. V was cut by 3 bases and J by 8 bases, with 13 bases left in between. CDR3 bases: TGTGCCACCAGTGATCCCCTGGTTGCGGATGAGCAGTTCTTC. Translating it yields CATSDPLVADEQFF.

The gene calls are TRBV2 and TRBJ1-1, with 7 bases matching TRBD1. V dropped 9 bases and J dropped 11; count of bases not matched to a gene: 12. Germline V gene lookup returns CDR1 SNHLY and CDR2 FYNNEI. The CDR3 consists of 12 residues. The CDR3 protein is CASGRQGGMAFF. CDR3 nucleotides: TGTGCCAGTGGGCGGCAGGGGGGTATGGCTTTCTTT.

The rearrangement uses TRBV6-2 or TRBV6-3 and TRBJ1-1, with 7 bases matching TRBD1. Germline loops: CDR1 MNHEY, CDR2 SVGEGT. Trimming took 8 bases from V and 1 from J; bases not matched to a gene: 13. The length of the CDR3 is 16 residues. The CDR3 reads CASGDSAGTENTEAFF. CDR3 nucleotide sequence: TGTGCCAGCGGGGATTCTGCCGGGACAGAGAACACTGAAGCTTTCTTT.

Only a few counts were recorded for this clonotype. The V and J genes are TRBV19 and TRBJ1-5, with D unresolved. Germline V gene data show CDR1 as LNHDA and CDR2 as SQIVND (reference sequence). V was cut by 4 bases and J by 3 bases, with 13 bases left in between. The length of the CDR3 is 15 residues. This CDR3 reads CASSNQRGTNQPQHF. CDR3 DNA: TGTGCCAGTAGTAACCAGCGAGGAACCAATCAGCCCCAGCATTTT.

The chain joins TRBV18 to TRBJ2-5, with D uncertain. From germline, CDR1 is KGHSH and CDR2 LQKENI. The CDR3 covers 13 residues. V dropped 2 bases and J dropped 4 bases, with 8 bases sitting between them. This chain's CDR3 is CASSPKVRETQYF. CDR3 in DNA: TGTGCCAGCTCACCAAAGGTTCGAGAGACCCAGTACTTC.

The chain joins TRBV11-2 to TRBJ2-5, with TRBD2 identical over 7 bases. V lost 6 bases to trimming and J lost 7 bases; unmatched junction nucleotides: 14. The CDR3 is made up of 15 amino acids. In germline, CDR1 is SGHAT, CDR2 FQNNGV. CDR3 coding DNA: TGTGCCAGCAGTTCTGATTGGGGGGGGTCCGGGACCCAGTACTTC. Protein product: CASSSDWGGSGTQYF.

J is TRBJ1-2 and V is TRBV18, with D uncertain. The V end was cut by 4 bases, the J end by 2 bases, with 11 bases between. There are 14 residues in the CDR3. CDR1 and CDR2 from the germline V gene are KGHSH and LQKENI. The CDR3 coding sequence is TGTGCCAGCTCACTTCAAAAGACCAACTATGGCTACACCTTC. This translates into CASSLQKTNYGYTF.

The chain carries TRBV27 and TRBJ2-7; tentative D call: TRBD2 (5 bases). The V gene lost 7 bases and the J gene lost 0 bases, with 16 bases spanning the gap. Germline lookup yields CDR1 MNHEY and CDR2 SMNVEV (reference sequence). The CDR3 totals 15 residues. The CDR3 DNA sequence: TGTGCCAGCACCCGGCGCCCGGGGTTCTCCTACGAGCAGTACTTC. Amino acids: CASTRRPGFSYEQYF.

The chain employs TRBV27 and TRBJ1-3, with a weak D call TRBD1 (6 bases). Trimming left V 0 bases short and J 4 bases short, with 10 bases between. The germline V gene encodes CDR1 MNHEY and CDR2 SMNVEV (reference sequence). The CDR3 runs 15 residues. The CDR3 DNA reads TGTGCCAGCAGTTTATCCCGGGGGCCAGGAAACACCATATATTTT. Its translation is CASSLSRGPGNTIYF.

Only one count was recorded for this clonotype. V gene TRBV12-3 or TRBV12-4 combines with J gene TRBJ2-1, with TRBD2 matching 10 bases. Trimming cost V 6 bases and J 5 bases; bases outside gene matches: 4. The CDR3 consists of 14 residues. CDR3 sequence reads: CASSWTSGNNEQFF. DNA for the CDR3: TGTGCCAGCAGCTGGACTAGCGGAAACAATGAGCAGTTCTTC.

This clonotype was seen a few times. V is TRBV11-2 and J is TRBJ1-6; 7 nucleotides line up with TRBD1. J was trimmed by 7 bases and V by 2 bases; bases with no gene match: 8. Germline V CDR1 and CDR2: SGHAT, FQNNGV. CDR3 length: 16 residues. DNA for the CDR3: TGTGCCAGCAGCTTACTTTCCGGGACAGCCAATTCACCCCTCCACTTT. Amino acid sequence: CASSLLSGTANSPLHF.

This clonotype was observed a handful of times. The chain employs TRBV11-3 and TRBJ2-5; TRBD2 might be the D (7 bases). The CDR3 has 15 amino acids. Germline V gene sequence: CDR1 SGHNT, CDR2 YENEEA. V was shortened by 1 base and J by 4 bases, with 13 bases between the two germline ends. The CDR3 region has the DNA TGTGCCAGCAGCTTAGGGGGGGGGGCACGAGAGACCCAGTACTTC. Its translation: CASSLGGGARETQYF.

The rearrangement joins TRBV2 to TRBJ2-5, with unresolved D. The germline V and J ends were trimmed by 4 bases and 2 bases, with 14 bases remaining between them. CDR3 length equals 15 residues. In germline, CDR1 is SNHLY, CDR2 FYNNEI. CDR3 protein: CASSVSGSLQETQYF. Written as DNA, the CDR3 is TGTGCCAGCAGTGTGTCTGGCAGCCTGCAAGAGACCCAGTACTTC.